A single sample is the source of the 22 T cell receptor beta chains below, sequenced in a study of identical twins. TCRdb re-called the 5' RACE reads with MiXCR, one entry per CDR3 protein. Counted here are approximately 700,000 distinct CDR3 sequences, roughly 18% occurring once; the ten biggest clones make up less than 15%. These sequences were also reported in another study, on T cells expressing NK-cell markers.

Sequenced material: PBMCs. These receptors came from a woman between 18 and 29 years old in good health.

This clonotype was observed a handful of times. This sequence joins TRBV15 and TRBJ2-1, with 10 bases fitting TRBD2. V dropped 8 bases and J dropped 0; count of bases not matched to a gene: 10. Looked up from germline, CDR1 is LNHNV and CDR2 is YYDKDF (reference sequence). This CDR3 has 17 residues. Here the CDR3 reads CATSLSGGASSYNEQFF. As DNA, the CDR3 is TGTGCCACCTCATTGAGCGGGGGGGCCAGCTCCTACAATGAGCAGTTCTTC.

This clonotype was recorded many times. The V gene is TRBV5-1, the J gene TRBJ2-5; tentatively, D is TRBD1 (6 bases). The CDR3 is made up of 13 amino acids. Germline V gene data show CDR1 as SGHRS and CDR2 as YFSETQ. The ends were cut back, 5 bases at V and 4 bases at J, with 12 bases in the middle. CDR3 sequence (DNA): TGCGCCAGCAGTCCCACAGGGCCAGAGACCCAGTACTTC. It specifies CASSPTGPETQYF.

The chain joins TRBV20-1 to TRBJ1-1, with D unresolved. From germline, CDR1 is DFQATT and CDR2 SNEGSKA (reference sequence). The CDR3 extends over 13 amino acids. Deletions cut 3 bases from V and 7 bases from J, with 15 bases between. CDR3 sequence reads: CSASYSDGYEAFF. The CDR3 coding sequence is TGCAGTGCTAGCTACTCGGACGGATATGAAGCTTTCTTT.

The V gene is TRBV5-1, the J gene TRBJ2-3; 14 positions agree with TRBD2. CDR1 and CDR2 from the germline V gene are SGHRS and YFSETQ. This CDR3 is built from 18 residues. The junction had 8 bases not matched to a gene; V was cut back by 2 bases and J by 3 bases. In DNA form, the CDR3 reads TGCGCCAGCAGCTTCGCCGGGACTAGCGGGAGTAGGACAGATACGCAGTATTTT. Translating gives CASSFAGTSGSRTDTQYF.

Only one count was recorded for this clonotype. The chain joins TRBV18 to TRBJ1-2, with D unclear. The V gene's germline CDR1 is KGHSH and CDR2 LQKENI. CDR3 length: 13 amino acids. Trimming pared 1 base from V and 2 bases from J, leaving 5 bases between. As DNA, the CDR3 is TGTGCCAGCTCACCACTTGGGAACTATGGCTACACCTTC. Its translation: CASSPLGNYGYTF.

This sequence joins TRBV21-1 and TRBJ1-5. TRBV21-1 is flagged as a pseudogene. CDR3 length: 10 residues. The CDR3 DNA sequence: TGTGCCAGCGGCAACAGGGCCCAGCATTTT. Translation: CASGNRAQHF.

This clonotype was observed a handful of times. The chain uses TRBV5-6 and TRBJ2-7; D not resolved. The V end was cut by 2 bases, the J end by 4 bases, with 10 bases between. CDR1 SGHDT and CDR2 YYEEEE come from the germline V gene. This CDR3 is built from 13 residues. The CDR3 reads CASSFDKLYEQYF. DNA for the CDR3: TGTGCCAGCAGCTTCGACAAATTGTACGAGCAGTACTTC.

The table lists this clonotype with a few counts. The chain has TRBV12-3 or TRBV12-4 and TRBJ1-2; 7 bases line up with TRBD1. The junction had 7 bases not matched to a gene; V was cut back by 6 bases and J by 6 bases. The CDR3 consists of 13 residues. The CDR3 DNA sequence: TGTGCCAGCAGCCCTACAGGGGCTCATGGCTACACCTTC. Protein: CASSPTGAHGYTF.

This chain connects TRBV12-3 or TRBV12-4 to TRBJ2-7; D may be TRBD2 (6 bases). The CDR3 is made up of 15 amino acids. V dropped 0 bases and J dropped 2 bases, with 11 bases sitting between them. The CDR3 loop reads CASSLAAGPPYEQYF. CDR3 coding DNA: TGTGCCAGCAGTTTAGCCGCGGGGCCCCCCTACGAGCAGTACTTC.

The table lists this clonotype with many counts. The genes are TRBV9 and TRBJ2-1; D possibly corresponds to TRBD2 (6 bases). CDR3 length: 15 amino acids. The V end lost 0 bases, the J end lost 9 bases, and 16 bases lay between the germline ends. Germline lookup yields CDR1 SGDLS and CDR2 YYNGEE. The CDR3 spells CASSVGGGGLSEQFF. CDR3 DNA: TGTGCCAGCAGCGTAGGGGGAGGCGGATTAAGTGAGCAGTTCTTC.

Only a few counts were recorded for this clonotype. This chain uses TRBV29-1 with TRBJ1-1; D is unclear. V was cut by 1 base and J by 3 bases, with 15 bases left in between. CDR1 and CDR2 from the germline V gene are SQVTM and ANQGSEA. The CDR3 has 15 residues. CDR3 amino acids: CSVEGFSGRDTEAFF. Here the CDR3 DNA reads TGCAGCGTTGAAGGATTTTCGGGGAGGGACACTGAAGCTTTCTTT.

This rearrangement joins TRBV7-9 to TRBJ2-3; TRBD2 matches at 10 bases. The ends lost 3 bases at V and 2 bases at J; junction bases unmatched: 2. The CDR3 extends over 15 amino acids. CDR1 SEHNR and CDR2 FQNEAQ come from the germline V gene (reference sequence). The chain's CDR3 is CASSFGLAVTDTQYF. Here the CDR3 DNA reads TGTGCCAGCAGCTTTGGACTAGCGGTCACAGATACGCAGTATTTT.

This clonotype was seen only a few times. CDR3 amino acids: CASSSSSPSGYTF. The CDR3 DNA follows: TGTGCCAGCAGCTCGTCTTCCCCTAGTGGCTACACCTTC. The chain recombines TRBV7-9 with TRBJ1-2; the D is unclear. Germline values: CDR1 SEHNR, CDR2 FQNEAQ (reference sequence). V dropped 4 bases and J dropped 7 bases, with 13 bases sitting between them. This CDR3 has 13 residues.

This clonotype was seen only a few times. The CDR3, as DNA: TGTGCCAGCAGCCCGTCCCCGGGACTAGCGGCCATCACAGATACGCAGTATTTT. Protein product: CASSPSPGLAAITDTQYF. The V and J genes are TRBV7-8 and TRBJ2-3, with 11 positions matching TRBD2. CDR1 is SGHVS, CDR2 FQNEAQ, per germline. Losses at the gene ends were 5 bases for V and 2 bases for J; bases not matched to a gene: 12. This CDR3 is 18 amino acids long.

The chain has TRBV7-2 and TRBJ2-7; D gene uncertain. V was clipped by 5 bases and J by 9 bases, with 17 bases between them. CDR1 is SGHTA, CDR2 FQGNSA, per germline. The CDR3 is 13 amino acids. The CDR3 nucleotides read TGTGCCAGCAGCACAGACCCCACAGTTGGGCAGTACTTC. This encodes CASSTDPTVGQYF.

This clonotype was seen a handful of times. The rearrangement uses TRBV20-1 and TRBJ2-7, with 8 bases matching TRBD1. Germline V lookup: CDR1 DFQATT, CDR2 SNEGSKA (reference sequence). Unmatched junction bases numbered 9, after V lost 8 bases and J lost 0 bases. The length of the CDR3 is 14 residues. The CDR3 protein is CSPSRQGASYEQYF. DNA of the CDR3: TGCAGTCCCTCCCGGCAGGGGGCCTCCTACGAGCAGTACTTC.

The gene calls are TRBV11-2 and TRBJ2-1; TRBD2 might be the D (6 bases). Trimming left V 5 bases short and J 10 bases short, with 15 bases between. Germline V gives CDR1 SGHAT, CDR2 FQNNGV. This CDR3 contains 13 residues. In DNA, the CDR3 is TGTGCCAGCAGCCCGACCGGGACTCGAGAGCAGTTCTTC. Translating it yields CASSPTGTREQFF.

This clonotype was seen only a few times. The V and J genes are TRBV24-1 and TRBJ2-1, with a tentative D call TRBD1 (6 bases). CDR3 length: 12 amino acids. V lost 4 bases, J lost 9 bases, and 9 bases lay in between. Germline values: CDR1 KGHDR, CDR2 SFDVKD. CDR3 DNA: TGTGCCACCAGTGAAAGGGGGAGTGAGCAGTTCTTC. This encodes CATSERGSEQFF.

This chain joins TRBV20-1 and TRBJ2-1; perhaps TRBD2 as D (5 bases). The germline V gene encodes CDR1 DFQATT and CDR2 SNEGSKA (reference sequence). This CDR3 has 14 amino acids. V lost 7 bases, J lost 0 bases, and 13 bases lay in between. CDR3 bases: TGCAGTGTCCAAGCGGTGAGCTCCTACAATGAGCAGTTCTTC. Amino acid sequence: CSVQAVSSYNEQFF.

The J gene is TRBJ2-3, the V gene TRBV3-1; D gene uncertain. V lost 11 bases, J lost 5 bases, and 23 bases lay in between. Looked up from germline, CDR1 is LGHDT and CDR2 is YNNKEL (reference sequence). CDR3 length equals 15 residues. For the CDR3, the DNA is TGTGCCTGCTGCCAAAGCCCAGGTAGTGAAGATACGCAGTATTTT. This encodes CACCQSPGSEDTQYF.

This chain joins TRBV11-2 and TRBJ2-3; 9 bases match TRBD1. Germline V CDR1 and CDR2: SGHAT, FQNNGV. CDR3 length: 15 amino acids. With 5 bases clipped from V and 2 bases from J, the junction kept 5 bases outside the gene matches. Here the CDR3 reads CASSRTGEITDTQYF. The CDR3 nucleotides read TGTGCCAGCAGCCGGACAGGGGAAATCACAGATACGCAGTATTTT.

The chain has TRBV20-1 and TRBJ2-3; tentative D call: TRBD2 (6 bases). Trimming took off 3 bases at V and 4 bases at J, with 20 bases between the two ends. The CDR3 length is 16 residues. In germline, CDR1 is DFQATT, CDR2 SNEGSKA (reference sequence). The CDR3 nucleotides read TGCAGTGCTAGGTCAAATGTGGTGCGGGGCTCAGATACGCAGTATTTT. It specifies CSARSNVVRGSDTQYF.